This T cell receptor (beta chain) stems from a study of T cell responses to AZD1222 COVID-19 vaccine. With regard to this clone: Its matching antigen is unknown.

Regarding the study as a whole: Repertoires were sampled only after the peak T cell response. Reportedly, nearly half of unique spike TCRs recognized epitopes outside B.1.351/B.1.1.7 mutations. Females made up more of the donors, who were largely white British, and clonal diversity may have come out too low.

TCRdb's table, derived via immunoSEQ multiplex PCR, lists solely in-frame clones and lacks some. The table lists approximately 110,000 clones, around 83% of them singletons, with 3.5% to 5.5% in the top ten. This CDR3 has 14 amino acids. Trimming took 3 bases from V and 3 from J; bases not matched to a gene: 4. Germline CDR1 SGHRS, CDR2 YFSETQ. The sequence came from an adult who received the AZD1222 COVID-19 vaccine. The rearrangement links TRBV5-1 to TRBJ1-2; TRBD1 agrees at 8 bases. Sequenced here: peripheral blood, sampled 28 days after the second AZD1222 dose. The chain's CDR3 is CASSSQDRDYGYTF. CDR3 bases: TGCGCCAGCAGCTCCCAGGACAGGGACTATGGCTACACCTTC.